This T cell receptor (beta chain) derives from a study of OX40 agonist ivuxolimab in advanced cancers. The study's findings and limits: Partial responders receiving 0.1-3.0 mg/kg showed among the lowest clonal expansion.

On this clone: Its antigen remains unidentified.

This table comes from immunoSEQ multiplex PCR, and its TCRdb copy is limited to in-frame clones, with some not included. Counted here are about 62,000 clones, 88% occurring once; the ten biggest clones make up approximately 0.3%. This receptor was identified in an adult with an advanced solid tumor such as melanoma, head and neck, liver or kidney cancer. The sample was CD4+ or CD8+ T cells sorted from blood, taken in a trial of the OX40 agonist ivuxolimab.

This chain's CDR3 is CSVIAGGNIYEQYF. Written as DNA, the CDR3 is TGCAGCGTTATAGCGGGAGGGAACATCTACGAGCAGTACTTC. This chain connects TRBV29-1 to TRBJ2-7, with TRBD2 matching 11 bases. Per the germline V gene, CDR1 is SQVTM and CDR2 is ANQGSEA. The CDR3 covers 14 residues. After removal of 5 bases from V and 3 bases from J, the junction contained 6 bases not matched to a gene.